This paragraph reports one T cell receptor beta chain. In germline, CDR1 is SNHLY, CDR2 FYNNEI. Trimming at V came to 7 bases and at J to 14 bases, leaving 5 bases not matched to a gene. This CDR3 has 11 residues. This sample was included in a study of blood T cell repertoires in COVID-19. Study-level background: Collection of acute and convalescent COVID-19 samples took place in the United States, Italy and Spain. Nucleic acid was either cDNA or gDNA, and it came from T cells, B-cell-depleted T cells, or PBMCs.

Study processing details: Scientists estimated how many nucleated cells there were by amplifying reference gene primers. The method was immunoSEQ multiplex PCR; TCRdb's version includes in-frame clones alone and lacks a portion of them. V and J calls and clone size are those listed in that table; D and trimming were worked out from the DNA. The table has roughly 390,000 clones, around 85% seen once; the top ten hold roughly 3.4%. Material for sequencing was peripheral blood. The receptor comes from a woman under 30 with acute or convalescent COVID-19. The chain carries TRBV2 and TRBJ2-6, with 7 bases matching TRBD1. The CDR3 loop is CASTAGGILTF. CDR3 coding DNA: TGTGCCAGCACGGCAGGGGGTATCCTGACTTTC.